What follows describes a single T cell receptor beta chain. The record originates from a study of control samples from healthy donors and cancer patients. The ends were cut back, 0 bases at V and 8 bases at J, with 13 bases in the middle. The CDR3 sequence is 14 residues long. The germline V gene has CDR1 GTSNPN and CDR2 SVGIG (reference sequence). Assay: immunoSEQ multiplex PCR; the TCRdb copy retains only in-frame clones and omits some. The sample comprises 230,000 or so clones, just under 95% of which are singletons, and about 1.6% rests with the top ten. The receptor was derived from a man aged 50-59 years in good health. The specimen sequenced was blood. V gene TRBV30 combines with J gene TRBJ1-4; unclear D gene. This CDR3 is CAWSVDRRGEKLFF. For the CDR3, the DNA is TGTGCCTGGAGTGTGGATCGAAGAGGGGAAAAACTGTTTTTT.